Described below is a single TCR beta chain sequence and its context. The same CDR3 arises from other DNA sequences in this sample as well. The table came from immunoSEQ multiplex PCR; TCRdb's copy has only in-frame clones and leaves some out. This sample has about 280,000 clones, with roughly 87% found just once. CDR3 length equals 14 residues. Per germline, CDR1 KGHSH and CDR2 LQKENI. Trimming removed 0 bases at V and 4 bases at J, with 6 bases between. This record comes from a study of blood T cell repertoires in COVID-19. The chain has TRBV18 and TRBJ2-2; TRBD2 is a possible D gene (5 bases). Source material: peripheral blood. The clonotype originates from a human donor in a cohort sampled during active COVID-19. The CDR3 DNA reads as TGTGCCAGCTCACCACCCGCGGGCACCGGGGAGCTGTTTTTT. Amino acids: CASSPPAGTGELFF.